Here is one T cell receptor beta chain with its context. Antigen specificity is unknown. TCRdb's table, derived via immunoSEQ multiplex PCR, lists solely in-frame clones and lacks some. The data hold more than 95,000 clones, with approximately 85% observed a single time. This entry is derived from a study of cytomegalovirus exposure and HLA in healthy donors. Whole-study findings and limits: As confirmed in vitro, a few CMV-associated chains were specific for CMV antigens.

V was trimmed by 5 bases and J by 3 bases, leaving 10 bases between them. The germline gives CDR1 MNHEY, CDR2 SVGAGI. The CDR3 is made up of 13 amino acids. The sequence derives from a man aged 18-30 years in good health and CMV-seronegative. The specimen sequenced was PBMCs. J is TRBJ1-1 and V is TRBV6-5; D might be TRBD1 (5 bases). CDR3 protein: CASSPGHHTEAFF. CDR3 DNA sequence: TGTGCCAGCAGTCCAGGACACCACACTGAAGCTTTCTTT.